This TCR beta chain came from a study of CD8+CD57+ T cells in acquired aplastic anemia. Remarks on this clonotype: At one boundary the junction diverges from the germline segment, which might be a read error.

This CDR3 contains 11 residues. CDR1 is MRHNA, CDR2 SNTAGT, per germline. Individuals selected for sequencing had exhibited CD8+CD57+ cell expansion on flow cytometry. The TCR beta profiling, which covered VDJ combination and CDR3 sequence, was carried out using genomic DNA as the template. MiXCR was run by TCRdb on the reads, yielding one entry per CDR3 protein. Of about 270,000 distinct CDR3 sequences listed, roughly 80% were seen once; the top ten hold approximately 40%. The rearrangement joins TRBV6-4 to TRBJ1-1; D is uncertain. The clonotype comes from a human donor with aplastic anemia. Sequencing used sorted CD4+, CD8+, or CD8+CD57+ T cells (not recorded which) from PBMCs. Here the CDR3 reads CAISAGTEAFF. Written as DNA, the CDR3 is TGTGCCATCAGTGCCGGGACTGAAGCTTTCTTT.